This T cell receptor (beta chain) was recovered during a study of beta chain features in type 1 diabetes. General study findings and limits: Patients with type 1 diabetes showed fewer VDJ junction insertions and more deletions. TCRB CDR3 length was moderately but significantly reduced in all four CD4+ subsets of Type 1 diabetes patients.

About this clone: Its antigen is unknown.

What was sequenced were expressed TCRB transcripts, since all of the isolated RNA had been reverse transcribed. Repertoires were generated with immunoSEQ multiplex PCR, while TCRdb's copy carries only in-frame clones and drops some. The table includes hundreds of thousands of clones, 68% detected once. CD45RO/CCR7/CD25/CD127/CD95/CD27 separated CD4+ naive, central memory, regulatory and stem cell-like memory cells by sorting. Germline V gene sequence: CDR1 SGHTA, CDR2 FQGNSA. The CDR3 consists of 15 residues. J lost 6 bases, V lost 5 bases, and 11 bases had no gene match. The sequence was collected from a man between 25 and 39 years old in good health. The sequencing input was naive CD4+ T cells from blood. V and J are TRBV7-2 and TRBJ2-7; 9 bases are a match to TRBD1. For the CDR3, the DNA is TGTGCCAGCAGCCCCACAGGGGGCGCAGCCGGCGAGCAGTACTTC. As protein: CASSPTGGAAGEQYF.